The rows below give T cell receptor beta chains drawn from one sample of a study of T cell repertoires in cytomegalovirus infection. TCRdb used MiXCR to reprocess the reads, holding one entry per CDR3 protein. The sample has approximately 990,000 distinct CDR3 sequences, around 31% seen once. Antigens for these TCRs are unknown. Sequenced here: cultured CD8+ T cells from PBMCs, sampled from culture after CMV antigen stimulation. The source is a human donor in good health (CMV status not recorded). Some clones in this sample may be carry-over from other donors' samples. CDR3s include the opening cysteine and the closing phenylalanine or tryptophan. The order of the fields is clone size, J gene, D gene, V gene, CDR3 DNA, CDR3 protein. A D gene is named only where the DNA matches it firmly. The listing skips clone size in some rows; elsewhere it reads once, few, many or a size class.

.	TRBJ2-7	TRBD2	TRBV6-1	TGTGCCAGCAGTCCGACTAGCGGGGGGCTCTCCTACGAGCAGTACTTC	CASSPTSGGLSYEQYF
once	TRBJ2-7	TRBD2	TRBV27	TGTGCCACTAGCGGACCCTACGAGCAGTACTTC	CATSGPYEQYF
.	TRBJ1-1	TRBD1	TRBV27	TGTGCCAGCAGTTTAGGGACAGCTTACACTGAAGCTTTCTTT	CASSLGTAYTEAFF
few	TRBJ2-7	.	TRBV15	TGTGCCACCAGCAGGGGTGACCTGGGGGCGGAAGAGCAGTACTTC	CATSRGDLGAEEQYF
few	TRBJ2-3	.	TRBV10-1	TGCGCCAGCAGTGAGTCGGTAGGCCGCACAGATACGCAGTATTTT	CASSESVGRTDTQYF
.	TRBJ2-1	TRBD1	TRBV12-3/TRBV12-4	TGTGCCAGCAGTTTCTTGGCAGGGGGTTCGGCTGAGCAGTTCTTC	CASSFLAGGSAEQFF
.	TRBJ2-4	TRBD2	TRBV6-2/TRBV6-3	TGTGCCAGCAGTTACCTGGGAGGGAAGACCAAAAACATTCAGTACTTC	CASSYLGGKTKNIQYF
few	TRBJ2-3	.	TRBV28	TGTGCCAGCAGTTTATCTCCAGTGGGGGCGGCGGGCGCCGATACGCAGTATTTT	CASSLSPVGAAGADTQYF
many	TRBJ2-3	.	TRBV7-3	TGTGCCAGCAGCTTATCCGGGGGACCCACAGATACGCAGTATTTT	CASSLSGGPTDTQYF
.	TRBJ1-2	.	TRBV7-6	TGTGCCAGCAGCTTCCTCCGGGACGGAAATAACTATGGCTACACCTTC	CASSFLRDGNNYGYTF
.	TRBJ1-1	.	TRBV27	TGTGCCAGCAGTTTCGCAACAAACACTGAAGCTTTCTTT	CASSFATNTEAFF
many	TRBJ1-1	.	TRBV7-9	TGTGCCGGCGGAGTGGGATCCGAAGCTTTCTTT	CAGGVGSEAFF
.	TRBJ1-1	.	TRBV27	TGTGCCAGCAGTTTATCAATCCAGGGGACCACTGAAGCTTTCTTT	CASSLSIQGTTEAFF
few	TRBJ2-3	.	TRBV28	TGTGCCAGCACCACGGAGGGTGGCACAGATACGCAGTATTTT	CASTTEGGTDTQYF
few	TRBJ2-1	TRBD2	TRBV7-6	TGTGCCAGCAGCTTAGACCCCCCGGGACTAGCGGGGGGGCCGGTTTGGAATGAGCAGTTCTTC	CASSLDPPGLAGGPVWNEQFF
.	TRBJ1-5	.	TRBV6-2/TRBV6-3	TGTGCCAGCAGTCGGGTCCAAAATCAGCCCCAGCATTTT	CASSRVQNQPQHF
few	TRBJ1-1	.	TRBV5-4	TGTGCCAGCAGCGGACCGGGGGGAGAGGGCACTGAAGCTTTCTTT	CASSGPGGEGTEAFF
few	TRBJ1-2	.	TRBV24-1	TGTGCCACCAGTGATTTCCGTGACGGTGGCTACACCTTC	CATSDFRDGGYTF
.	TRBJ1-2	.	TRBV7-9	TGTGCCAGCAGTCCAGGGGTTGACTATGGCTACACCTTC	CASSPGVDYGYTF
.	TRBJ1-1	.	TRBV12-3/TRBV12-4	TGTGCCAGCGTACTTGAAAAGGACACACCAAACACTGAAGCTTTCTTT	CASVLEKDTPNTEAFF
few	TRBJ1-2	.	TRBV29-1	TGCAGCGTTCAGGATTGGAACTATGGCTACACCTTC	CSVQDWNYGYTF
few	TRBJ2-1	TRBD2	TRBV4-1	TGCGCCAGCAGCTCCCCTAGCGGGGGGCTTAACAATGAGCAGTTCTTC	CASSSPSGGLNNEQFF
.	TRBJ2-3	TRBD2	TRBV5-1	TGCGCCAGCAGCTTCGGACGGGGGGGCGCAGATACGCAGTATTTT	CASSFGRGGADTQYF
few	TRBJ2-2	TRBD2	TRBV7-8	TGTGCCAGCAGCCAAGGGACTAGCGGGGGTTCGAACACCGGGGAGCTGTTTTTT	CASSQGTSGGSNTGELFF
few	TRBJ2-7	.	TRBV6-6	TGTGCCAGCAGTTACTCGTACTCCCCTAGGGAGCAGTACTTC	CASSYSYSPREQYF
.	TRBJ1-1	.	TRBV19	TGTGCCACCTCCATAGTGCAGGGCACTGAAGCTTTCTTT	CATSIVQGTEAFF
few	TRBJ1-2	.	TRBV12-3/TRBV12-4	TGTGCCAGCAGTTTGCCAGCGTACTATGGCTACACCTTC	CASSLPAYYGYTF
.	TRBJ1-5	.	TRBV6-1	TGTGCCAGCAGTGAAGCAAGGGGTTCTTTTCAGCCCCAGCATTTT	CASSEARGSFQPQHF
few	TRBJ2-2	.	TRBV4-1	TGCGCCAGCAGCCAAGAGATACGTTCCGCGAACACCGGGGAGCTGTTTTTT	CASSQEIRSANTGELFF
.	TRBJ2-7	TRBD2	TRBV4-1	TGCGCCAGCAGCCAGGTCGGACTAGCCTACGAGCAGTACTTC	CASSQVGLAYEQYF
.	TRBJ1-2	TRBD1	TRBV12-3/TRBV12-4	TGTGCCAGCAGCCATAGTCCCGGGACAGGGGCGGTGTATGGCTACACCTTC	CASSHSPGTGAVYGYTF
.	TRBJ1-1	.	TRBV29-1	TGCAGCGTTGAATCGATGAACACTGAAGCTTTCTTT	CSVESMNTEAFF
few	TRBJ2-6	.	TRBV29-1	TGCAGCGTCCATCTCCCAGGCTCTGGGGCCAACGTCCTGACTTTC	CSVHLPGSGANVLTF
many	TRBJ2-3	.	TRBV7-6	TGTGCCAGCAGTCAAGGCAGGGGGGCAACAGATACGCAGTATTTT	CASSQGRGATDTQYF
.	TRBJ1-6	.	TRBV5-4	TGTGCCAGCAGCCTCGGGGCCCTGGCGTCACCCCTCCACTTT	CASSLGALASPLHF
.	TRBJ2-6	TRBD1	TRBV28	TGTGCCAGCAGTCGGACAGGGGCCATTGGGGCCAACGTCCTGACTTTC	CASSRTGAIGANVLTF
.	TRBJ2-1	TRBD2	TRBV7-3	TGTGCCAGCAGCTTAGCCCGGGGGGACAATGAGCAGTTCTTC	CASSLARGDNEQFF
.	TRBJ2-7	TRBD1	TRBV10-3	TGTGCCATCAGGGTTGGGACAGGGAACTCCTACGAGCAGTACTTC	CAIRVGTGNSYEQYF
.	TRBJ1-2	TRBD1	TRBV27	TGTGCCAGCAGTCCATGGACAGGGGACTATGGCTACACCTTC	CASSPWTGDYGYTF
.	TRBJ2-2	TRBD2	TRBV11-3	TGTGCCAGCAGCCGGCGGGGGACGAACACCGGGGAGCTGTTTTTT	CASSRRGTNTGELFF
.	TRBJ1-2	.	TRBV5-5	TGTGCCAGCAGCTTGGAAGTAGGGGTGCGAGGCTACACCTTC	CASSLEVGVRGYTF
many	TRBJ2-5	TRBD1	TRBV7-8	TGTGCCAGCAGCGCCCTCGGACAGGGGGAAGAGACCCAGTACTTC	CASSALGQGEETQYF
.	TRBJ2-3	.	TRBV12-5	TGTGCTAGTGGTTACGGCACAGATACGCAGTATTTT	CASGYGTDTQYF
once	TRBJ2-3	.	TRBV6-6	TGTGCCACACTTGGAAGTTTAAGCACAGATACGCAGTATTTT	CATLGSLSTDTQYF
.	TRBJ1-1	.	TRBV12-3/TRBV12-4	TGTGCCAGCAGTCCTGAGGGCCCCGACACGAACACTGAAGCTTTCTTT	CASSPEGPDTNTEAFF
.	TRBJ1-5	.	TRBV20-1	TGCAGTGCTAGAGTGGCAAGATATCAGCCCCAGCATTTT	CSARVARYQPQHF
few	TRBJ1-2	.	TRBV27	TGTGCCAGCAGTGGCCATCAGGGTTGGAGGGACTATGGCTACACCTTC	CASSGHQGWRDYGYTF
few	TRBJ1-1	.	TRBV7-2	TGTGCCAGCAGCTTCTTCGTCGGACCGATGAACACTGAAGCTTTCTTT	CASSFFVGPMNTEAFF
few	TRBJ1-5	.	TRBV27	TGTGCCAGCGGCTACGGAGGGAGCAATCAGCCCCAGCATTTT	CASGYGGSNQPQHF
.	TRBJ2-1	.	TRBV7-9	TGTGCCAGCAGCTTCCTGTCACAGGGAAGCTCCTACAATGAGCAGTTCTTC	CASSFLSQGSSYNEQFF
.	TRBJ2-2	.	TRBV15	TGTGCCACCAGCAGAGAACCCGCGAACACCGGGGAGCTGTTTTTT	CATSREPANTGELFF
few	TRBJ2-3	TRBD2	TRBV6-2/TRBV6-3	TGTGCCAGCAGAACCACCGGGACTAGCCGGAATTTT	CASRTTGTSRNF
few	TRBJ1-1	.	TRBV12-5	TGTGCTAGTGGTTTCGACCAACAGGGGAACACTGAAGCTTTCTTT	CASGFDQQGNTEAFF
.	TRBJ1-2	.	TRBV7-2	TGTGCCAGCAGCTTATGGGCAGCTGACACGGGCTACACCTTC	CASSLWAADTGYTF
.	TRBJ2-7	TRBD1	TRBV7-8	TGTGCCAGCAGCTCAAGCCGGGCAGGGGGCGTGTCCGAGCAGTACTTC	CASSSSRAGGVSEQYF